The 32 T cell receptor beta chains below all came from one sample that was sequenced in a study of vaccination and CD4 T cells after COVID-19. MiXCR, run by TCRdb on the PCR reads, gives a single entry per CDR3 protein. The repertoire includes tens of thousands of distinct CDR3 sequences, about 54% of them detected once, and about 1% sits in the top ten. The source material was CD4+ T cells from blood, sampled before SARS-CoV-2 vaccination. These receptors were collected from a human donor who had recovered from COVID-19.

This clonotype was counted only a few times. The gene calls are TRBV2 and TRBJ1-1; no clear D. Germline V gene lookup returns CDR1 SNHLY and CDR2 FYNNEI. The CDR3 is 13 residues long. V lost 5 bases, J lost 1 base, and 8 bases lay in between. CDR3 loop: CASSKERNTEAFF. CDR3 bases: TGTGCCAGCAGTAAGGAAAGGAACACTGAAGCTTTCTTT.

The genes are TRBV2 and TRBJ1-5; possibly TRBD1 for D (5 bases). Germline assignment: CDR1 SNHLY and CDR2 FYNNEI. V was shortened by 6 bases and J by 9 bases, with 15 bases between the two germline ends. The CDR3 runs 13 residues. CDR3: CASRTGVDGPQHF. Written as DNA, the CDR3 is TGTGCCAGCAGGACGGGGGTGGATGGGCCCCAGCATTTT.

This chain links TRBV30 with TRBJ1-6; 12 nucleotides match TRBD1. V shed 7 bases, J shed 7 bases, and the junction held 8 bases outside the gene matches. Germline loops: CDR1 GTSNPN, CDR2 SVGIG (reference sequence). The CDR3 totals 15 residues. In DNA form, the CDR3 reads TGTGCCTCCACCGGGACAGGGGGCTGGAATTCACCCCTCCACTTT. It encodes CASTGTGGWNSPLHF.

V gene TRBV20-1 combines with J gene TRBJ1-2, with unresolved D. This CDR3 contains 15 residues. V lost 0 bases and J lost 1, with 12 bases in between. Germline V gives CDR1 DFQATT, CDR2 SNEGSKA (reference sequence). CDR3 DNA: TGCAGTGCTAGAGATCGGTACACCAATAACTATGGCTACACCTTC. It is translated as CSARDRYTNNYGYTF.

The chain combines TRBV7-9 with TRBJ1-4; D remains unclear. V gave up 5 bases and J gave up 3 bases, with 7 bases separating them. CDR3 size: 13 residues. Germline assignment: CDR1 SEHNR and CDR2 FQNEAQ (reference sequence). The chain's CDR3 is CASSTGANEKLFF. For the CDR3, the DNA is TGTGCCAGCAGCACCGGGGCTAATGAAAAACTGTTTTTT.

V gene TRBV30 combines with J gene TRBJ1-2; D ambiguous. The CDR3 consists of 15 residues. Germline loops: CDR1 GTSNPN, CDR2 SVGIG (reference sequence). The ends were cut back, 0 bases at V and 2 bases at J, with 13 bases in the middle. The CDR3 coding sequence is TGTGCCTGGAGTGTAGGTACGGGCTTGAACTATGGCTACACCTTC. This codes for CAWSVGTGLNYGYTF.

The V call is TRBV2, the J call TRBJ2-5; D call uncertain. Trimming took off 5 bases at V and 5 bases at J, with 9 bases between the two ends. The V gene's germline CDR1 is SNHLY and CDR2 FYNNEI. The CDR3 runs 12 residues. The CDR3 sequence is CASSSEDETQYF. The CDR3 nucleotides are TGTGCCAGCAGTTCTGAGGACGAGACCCAGTACTTC.

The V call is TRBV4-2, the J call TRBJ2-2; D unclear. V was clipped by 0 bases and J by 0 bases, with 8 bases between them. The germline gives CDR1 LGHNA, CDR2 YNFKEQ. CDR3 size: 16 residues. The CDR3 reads CASSQEVTTNTGELFF. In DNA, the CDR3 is TGTGCCAGCAGCCAAGAAGTGACAACGAACACCGGGGAGCTGTTTTTT.

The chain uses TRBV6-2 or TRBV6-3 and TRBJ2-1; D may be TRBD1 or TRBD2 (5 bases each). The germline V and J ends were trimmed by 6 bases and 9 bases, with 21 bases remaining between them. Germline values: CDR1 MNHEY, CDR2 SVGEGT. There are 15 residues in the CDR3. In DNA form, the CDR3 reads TGTGCCAGCAGGGACTCCGGGACGAGAGTTACTGAGCAGTTCTTC. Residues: CASRDSGTRVTEQFF.

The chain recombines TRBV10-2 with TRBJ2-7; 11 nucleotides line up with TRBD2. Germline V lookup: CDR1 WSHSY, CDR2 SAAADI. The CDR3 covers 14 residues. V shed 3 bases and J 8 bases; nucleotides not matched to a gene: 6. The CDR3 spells CASSDLAGGPQQYF. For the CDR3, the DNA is TGCGCCAGCAGTGATTTAGCGGGAGGGCCGCAGCAGTACTTC.

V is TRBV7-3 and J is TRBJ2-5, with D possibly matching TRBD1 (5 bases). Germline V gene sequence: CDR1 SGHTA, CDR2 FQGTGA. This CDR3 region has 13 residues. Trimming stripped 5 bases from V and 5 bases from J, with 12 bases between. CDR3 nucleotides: TGTGCCAGCAGCCTCAGGGTCCGGGAGACCCAGTACTTC. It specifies CASSLRVRETQYF.

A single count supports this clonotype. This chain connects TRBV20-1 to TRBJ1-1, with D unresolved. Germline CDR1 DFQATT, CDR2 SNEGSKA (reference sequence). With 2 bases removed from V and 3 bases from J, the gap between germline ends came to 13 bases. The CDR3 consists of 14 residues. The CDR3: CSARRVRWDTEAFF. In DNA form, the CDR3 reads TGCAGTGCTAGAAGGGTTAGGTGGGACACTGAAGCTTTCTTT.

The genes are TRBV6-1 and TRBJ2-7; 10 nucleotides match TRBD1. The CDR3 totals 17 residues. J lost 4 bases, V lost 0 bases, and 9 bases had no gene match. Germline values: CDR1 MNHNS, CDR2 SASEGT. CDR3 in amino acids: CASSEALLRDRGYEQYF. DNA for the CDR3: TGTGCCAGCAGTGAAGCACTACTCCGGGACAGGGGATACGAGCAGTACTTC.

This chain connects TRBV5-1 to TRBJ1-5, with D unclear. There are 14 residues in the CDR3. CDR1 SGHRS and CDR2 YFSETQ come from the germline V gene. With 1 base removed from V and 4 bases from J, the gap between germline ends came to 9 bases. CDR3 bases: TGCGCCAGCAGCTTGTTAGAGGGTAATCAGCCCCAGCATTTT. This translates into CASSLLEGNQPQHF.

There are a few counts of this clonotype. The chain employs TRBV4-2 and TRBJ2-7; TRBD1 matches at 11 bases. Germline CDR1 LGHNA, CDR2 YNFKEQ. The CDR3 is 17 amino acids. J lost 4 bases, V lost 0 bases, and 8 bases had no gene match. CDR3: CASSQDLLRDRGYEQYF. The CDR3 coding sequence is TGTGCCAGCAGCCAAGATCTCCTACGGGACAGGGGGTACGAGCAGTACTTC.

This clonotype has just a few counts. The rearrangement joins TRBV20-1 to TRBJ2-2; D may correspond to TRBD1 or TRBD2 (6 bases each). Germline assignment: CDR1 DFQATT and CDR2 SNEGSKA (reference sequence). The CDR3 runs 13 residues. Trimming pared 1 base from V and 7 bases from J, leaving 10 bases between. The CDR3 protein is CSARGGAHGELFF. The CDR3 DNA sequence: TGCAGTGCTAGAGGGGGGGCTCACGGGGAGCTGTTTTTT.

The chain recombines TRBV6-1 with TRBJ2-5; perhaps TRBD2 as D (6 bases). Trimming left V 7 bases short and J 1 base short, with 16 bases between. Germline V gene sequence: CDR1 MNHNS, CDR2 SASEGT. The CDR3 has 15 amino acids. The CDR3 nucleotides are TGTGCCAGCACCCTTGGGCGGGGATTCCAAGAGACCCAGTACTTC. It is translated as CASTLGRGFQETQYF.

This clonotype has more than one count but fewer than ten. CDR3 sequence: CASSGTGDANTGELFF. CDR3 in DNA: TGTGCCAGCAGTGGGACAGGGGACGCGAACACCGGGGAGCTGTTTTTT. The chain employs TRBV6-1 and TRBJ2-2; 9 bases match TRBD1. Trimming cost V 4 bases and J 0 bases; bases outside gene matches: 3. This CDR3 contains 16 residues. Germline CDR1 is MNHNS and CDR2 is SASEGT.

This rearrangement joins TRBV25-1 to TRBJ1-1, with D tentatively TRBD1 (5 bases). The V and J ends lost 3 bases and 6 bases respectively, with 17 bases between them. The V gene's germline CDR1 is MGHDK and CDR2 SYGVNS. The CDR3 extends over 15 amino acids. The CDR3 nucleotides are TGTGCCAGCAGTGACCCTTTATCAGGGACCCCTGAAGCTTTCTTT. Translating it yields CASSDPLSGTPEAFF.

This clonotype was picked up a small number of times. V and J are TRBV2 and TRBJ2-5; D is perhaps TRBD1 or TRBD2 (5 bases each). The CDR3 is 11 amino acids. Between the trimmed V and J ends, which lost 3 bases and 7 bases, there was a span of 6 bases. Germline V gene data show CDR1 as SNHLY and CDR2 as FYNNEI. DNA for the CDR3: TGTGCCAGCAGTGAGAGGGGGACCCAGTACTTC. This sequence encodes CASSERGTQYF.

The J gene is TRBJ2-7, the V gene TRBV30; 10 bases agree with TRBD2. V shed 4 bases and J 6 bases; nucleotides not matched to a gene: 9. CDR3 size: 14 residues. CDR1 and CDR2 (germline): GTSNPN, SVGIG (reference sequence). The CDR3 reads CAWTNSGRSGEQYF. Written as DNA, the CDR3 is TGTGCCTGGACCAATAGCGGGAGGTCAGGCGAGCAGTACTTC.

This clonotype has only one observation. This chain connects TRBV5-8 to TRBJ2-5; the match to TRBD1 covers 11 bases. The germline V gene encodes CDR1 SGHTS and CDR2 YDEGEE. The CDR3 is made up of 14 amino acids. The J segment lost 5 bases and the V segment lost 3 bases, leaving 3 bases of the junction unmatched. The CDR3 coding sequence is TGTGCCAGCAGCTGGACAGGGGGCGCCGAGACCCAGTACTTC. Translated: CASSWTGGAETQYF. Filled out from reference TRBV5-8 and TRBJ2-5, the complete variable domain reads EAGVTQSPTHLIKTRGQQATLRCSPISGHTSVYWYQQALGLGLQFLLWYDEGEERNRGNFPPRFSGRQFPNYSSELNVNALELEDSALYLCASSWTGGAETQYFGPGTRLLVL.

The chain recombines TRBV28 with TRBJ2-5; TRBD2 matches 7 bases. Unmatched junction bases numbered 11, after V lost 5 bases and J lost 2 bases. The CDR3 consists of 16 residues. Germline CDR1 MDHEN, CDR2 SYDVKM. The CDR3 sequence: CASSPWAGVRQETQYF. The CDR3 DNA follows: TGTGCCAGCAGTCCCTGGGCGGGAGTTCGGCAAGAGACCCAGTACTTC.

CDR3 in amino acids: CASSEFFRRAHLRSYTF. The CDR3 DNA sequence: TGTGCCAGCAGTGAGTTTTTTCGTAGGGCCCACCTGAGGAGCTACACCTTC. V and J are TRBV6-4 and TRBJ1-2; D is unresolved. Germline values: CDR1 MRHNA, CDR2 SNTAGT. The ends were cut back, 3 bases at V and 9 bases at J, with 26 bases in the middle. CDR3 length equals 17 residues.

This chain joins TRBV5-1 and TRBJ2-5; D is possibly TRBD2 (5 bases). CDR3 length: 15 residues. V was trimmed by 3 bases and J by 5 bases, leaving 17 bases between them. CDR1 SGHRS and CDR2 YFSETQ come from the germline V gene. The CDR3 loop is CASSSQGHRGETQYF. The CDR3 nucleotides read TGCGCCAGCAGCTCACAAGGCCACCGAGGGGAGACCCAGTACTTC.

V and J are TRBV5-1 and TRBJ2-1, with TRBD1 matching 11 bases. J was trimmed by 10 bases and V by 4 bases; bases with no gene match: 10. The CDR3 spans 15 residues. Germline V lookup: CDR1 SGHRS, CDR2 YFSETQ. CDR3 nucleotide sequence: TGCGCCAGCAGCGTGCTCGGACAGGGGGCTGGGGAGCAGTTCTTC. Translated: CASSVLGQGAGEQFF.

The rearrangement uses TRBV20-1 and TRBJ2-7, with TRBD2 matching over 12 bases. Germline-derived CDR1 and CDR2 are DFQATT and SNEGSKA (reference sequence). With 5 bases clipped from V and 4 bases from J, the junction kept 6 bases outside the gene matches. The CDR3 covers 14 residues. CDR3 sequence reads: CSARLAGDFYEQYF. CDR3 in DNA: TGCAGTGCTCGACTAGCGGGAGACTTTTACGAGCAGTACTTC.

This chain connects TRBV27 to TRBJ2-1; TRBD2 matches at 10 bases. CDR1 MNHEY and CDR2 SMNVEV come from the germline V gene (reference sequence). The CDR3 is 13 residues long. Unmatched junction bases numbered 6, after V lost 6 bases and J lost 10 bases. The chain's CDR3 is CASRSSGRVEQFF. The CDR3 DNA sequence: TGTGCCAGCAGATCTAGCGGGAGAGTAGAGCAGTTCTTC.

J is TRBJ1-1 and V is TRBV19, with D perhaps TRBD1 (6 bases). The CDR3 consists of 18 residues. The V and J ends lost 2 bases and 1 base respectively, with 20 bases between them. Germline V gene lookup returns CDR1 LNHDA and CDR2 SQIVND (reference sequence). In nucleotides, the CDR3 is TGTGCCAGTAGTATACCTTCCCAGGGGCAGGGGAAGAACACTGAAGCTTTCTTT. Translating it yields CASSIPSQGQGKNTEAFF.

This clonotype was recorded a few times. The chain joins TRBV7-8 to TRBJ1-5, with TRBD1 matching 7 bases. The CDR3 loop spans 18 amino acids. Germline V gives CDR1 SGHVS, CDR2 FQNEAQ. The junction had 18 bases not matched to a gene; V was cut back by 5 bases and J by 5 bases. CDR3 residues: CASSPGPGRGRLYQPQHF. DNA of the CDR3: TGTGCCAGCAGCCCCGGACCTGGAAGGGGGCGTCTTTATCAGCCCCAGCATTTT.

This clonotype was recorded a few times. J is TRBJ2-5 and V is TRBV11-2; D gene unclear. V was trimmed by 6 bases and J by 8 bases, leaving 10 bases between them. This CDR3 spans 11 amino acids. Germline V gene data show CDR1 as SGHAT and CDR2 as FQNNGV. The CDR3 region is CASSLSPTQYF. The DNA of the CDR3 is TGTGCCAGCAGTCTAAGTCCAACCCAGTACTTC.

The chain's CDR3 is CASSPYGETYEQYF. The CDR3 coding sequence is TGTGCCAGCTCACCATACGGGGAAACCTACGAGCAGTACTTC. The genes are TRBV18 and TRBJ2-7, with D possibly TRBD2 on 5 matching bases. Germline V gene sequence: CDR1 KGHSH, CDR2 LQKENI. V lost 2 bases and J lost 2, with 10 bases in between. The CDR3 runs 14 residues.